These 9 T cell receptor beta chains came from one sample sequenced in a study of T-cell memory formation after mild COVID-19. From the 5' RACE reads, TCRdb called clonotypes with MiXCR, one entry per CDR3 protein. The profile shows around 130,000 distinct CDR3 sequences, around a sixth of them singletons. The sample taken for sequencing was PBMCs or a T cell subset sorted from them (not recorded which). These receptors came from an adult woman who had mild COVID-19 (a few samples of this study predate the infection). Cell type and time point are not known.

The gene calls are TRBV28 and TRBJ1-2; tentative D call: TRBD1 (5 bases). The germline V gene has CDR1 MDHEN and CDR2 SYDVKM. The CDR3 spans 13 residues. Trimming shortened V by 3 bases and J by 4 bases, and 9 bases separated the two germline ends. CDR3 loop: CASSLAGLYGYTF. CDR3 sequence (DNA): TGTGCCAGCAGTTTGGCAGGGCTCTATGGCTACACCTTC.

In its sample, this clonotype was seen many times. The genes are TRBV27 and TRBJ2-1; 12 bases are shared with TRBD2. Germline CDR1 MNHEY, CDR2 SMNVEV (reference sequence). The CDR3 is made up of 15 amino acids. Germline trimming cut 0 bases from V and 6 bases from J; bases unmatched to any gene: 0. The CDR3: CASSLSGLAGNEQFF. CDR3 in DNA: TGTGCCAGCAGTTTATCGGGACTAGCGGGCAATGAGCAGTTCTTC.

In this sample, this clonotype turned up a few times. The chain links TRBV18 to TRBJ1-1, with 12 nucleotides matching TRBD1. This CDR3 is built from 17 residues. The junction had 6 bases not matched to a gene; V was cut back by 3 bases and J by 1 base. Germline CDR1 KGHSH, CDR2 LQKENI. The CDR3 bases are TGTGCCAGCTCACCCCTTGGGACAGGGGGCCAGAACACTGAAGCTTTCTTT. It yields the protein CASSPLGTGGQNTEAFF.

Written as DNA, the CDR3 is TGTGCCTGGAATGTCGATTGGAATAATTCACCCCTCCACTTT. It encodes CAWNVDWNNSPLHF. The chain joins TRBV30 to TRBJ1-6; D not certain. CDR3 length equals 14 residues. Per germline, CDR1 GTSNPN and CDR2 SVGIG (reference sequence). V was trimmed by 4 bases and J by 5 bases, leaving 12 bases between them.

The chain employs TRBV12-3 or TRBV12-4 and TRBJ2-2, with D perhaps assigned TRBD1 or TRBD2 (6 bases each). V lost 5 bases and J 5 bases, leaving 24 bases between the germline ends. The CDR3 is 18 residues long. The CDR3 bases are TGTGCCAGCAGTCTGAAGGCGAGGGACAAGGGGAGGACCGGGGAGCTGTTTTTT. Protein product: CASSLKARDKGRTGELFF.

The J gene is TRBJ1-1, the V gene TRBV10-2; TRBD1 agrees at 8 bases. This CDR3 is 14 amino acids long. With V trimmed by 5 bases and J by 0 bases, 2 bases remained unmatched. CDR1 is WSHSY, CDR2 SAAADI, per germline. CDR3 sequence: CASSLDRVNTEAFF. Written as DNA, the CDR3 is TGCGCCAGCAGTTTGGACAGGGTGAACACTGAAGCTTTCTTT.

The gene calls are TRBV7-2 and TRBJ2-2; D unresolved. The V gene lost 5 bases and the J gene lost 5 bases, with 9 bases spanning the gap. The CDR3 loop spans 13 amino acids. CDR1 is SGHTA, CDR2 FQGNSA, per germline. CDR3 protein: CASSTWGTGELFF. The DNA for the CDR3 is TGTGCCAGCAGCACCTGGGGTACCGGGGAGCTGTTTTTT.

This clonotype was detected a few times. V is TRBV6-1 and J is TRBJ1-1; the D gene is possibly TRBD1 (5 bases). Germline CDR1 is MNHNS and CDR2 is SASEGT. This CDR3 has 14 amino acids. The V gene lost 8 bases and the J gene lost 2 bases, with 15 bases spanning the gap. CDR3 in amino acids: CASPLGVRNTEAFF. CDR3 in DNA: TGTGCCAGCCCCTTGGGGGTCCGAAACACTGAAGCTTTCTTT.

This clonotype appeared a few times. V is TRBV5-5 and J is TRBJ1-2; TRBD1 might be the D (5 bases). CDR1 and CDR2 from the germline V gene are SGHKS and YYEKEE (reference sequence). This CDR3 spans 16 amino acids. V was pared by 0 bases and J by 7 bases, with 19 bases between. CDR3 nucleotide sequence: TGTGCCAGCAGCTTGGAGCACAGGCCTCCCGGCGGTGGCTACACCTTC. Its translation is CASSLEHRPPGGGYTF.